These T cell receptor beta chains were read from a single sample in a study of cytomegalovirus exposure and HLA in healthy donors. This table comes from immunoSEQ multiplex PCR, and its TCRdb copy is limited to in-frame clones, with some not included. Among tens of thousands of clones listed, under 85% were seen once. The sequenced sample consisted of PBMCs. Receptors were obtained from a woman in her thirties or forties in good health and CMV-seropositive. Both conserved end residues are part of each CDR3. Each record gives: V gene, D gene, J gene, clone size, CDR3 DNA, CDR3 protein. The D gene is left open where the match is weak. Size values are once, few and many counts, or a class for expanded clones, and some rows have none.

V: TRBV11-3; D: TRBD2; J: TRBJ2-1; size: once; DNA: TGTGCCAGCAGCTCAAGACTAGCGGGGGGCCTTTACAATGAGCAGTTCTTC; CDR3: CASSSRLAGGLYNEQFF
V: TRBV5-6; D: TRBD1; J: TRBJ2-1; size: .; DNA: TGTGCCAGCAGTAAACCGGGGACAGGGACCTACAATGAGCAGTTCTTC; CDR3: CASSKPGTGTYNEQFF
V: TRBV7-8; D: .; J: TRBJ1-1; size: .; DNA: TGTGCCAGCAGCCAACCAAGCCCATTTCTGAACACTGAAGCTTTCTTT; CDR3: CASSQPSPFLNTEAFF
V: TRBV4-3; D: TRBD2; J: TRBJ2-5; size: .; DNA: TGCGCCAGCAGCCCGGGGCTAGCGGGACGGAGGGAGACCCAGTACTTC; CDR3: CASSPGLAGRRETQYF
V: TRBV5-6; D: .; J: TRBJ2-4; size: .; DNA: TGTGCCAGCAGCTTGACAGGGCAGGAGGTAGCCAAAAACATTCAGTACTTC; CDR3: CASSLTGQEVAKNIQYF
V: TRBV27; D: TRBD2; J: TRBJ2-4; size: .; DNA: TGTGCCAGCAGACCAGCGGGGGGGACACACATTCAGTACTTC; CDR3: CASRPAGGTHIQYF
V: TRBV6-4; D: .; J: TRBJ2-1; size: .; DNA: TGTGCCAGCAGTGCTAGCTCGGAAAATGAGCAGTTCTTC; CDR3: CASSASSENEQFF
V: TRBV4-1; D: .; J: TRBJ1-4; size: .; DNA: TGCGCCAGCAGCCAAGATTGGCCACAAACTAATGAAAAACTGTTTTTT; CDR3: CASSQDWPQTNEKLFF
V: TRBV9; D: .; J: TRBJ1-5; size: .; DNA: TGTGCCAGCAGCGTAGGTTTCCATAGCAATCAGCCCCAGCATTTT; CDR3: CASSVGFHSNQPQHF
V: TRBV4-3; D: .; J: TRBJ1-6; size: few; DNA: TGCGCCAGCAGCCAAGATACGGGGGTGAGCTCCTATAATTCACCCCTCCACTTT; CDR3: CASSQDTGVSSYNSPLHF
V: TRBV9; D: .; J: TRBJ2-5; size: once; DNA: TGTGCCAGCAGCGTAGAAGGGAGGGAGACCCAGTACTTC; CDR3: CASSVEGRETQYF
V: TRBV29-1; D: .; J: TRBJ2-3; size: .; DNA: TGCAGCGTTGGGCCCGCCAGGGATACGCAGTATTTT; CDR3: CSVGPARDTQYF
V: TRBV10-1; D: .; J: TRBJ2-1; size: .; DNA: TGCGCCAGTAGCCGGGACTACAATGAGCAGTTCTTC; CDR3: CASSRDYNEQFF
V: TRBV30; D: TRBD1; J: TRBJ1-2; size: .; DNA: TGTGCCTGGAGTGAACAGGGGTATGGCTACACCTTC; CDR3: CAWSEQGYGYTF
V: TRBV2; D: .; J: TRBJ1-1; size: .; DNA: TGTGCCAGCTCCAACAGGGTTGGGACTGAAGCTTTCTTT; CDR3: CASSNRVGTEAFF
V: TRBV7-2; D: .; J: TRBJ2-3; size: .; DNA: TGTGCCAGCGGCCTTATGAGGGATAGCACAGATACGCAGTATTTT; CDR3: CASGLMRDSTDTQYF
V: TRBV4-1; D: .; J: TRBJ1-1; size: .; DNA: TGCGCCAGCAGCATTTTGGACTGGAACACCGAAGCTTTCTTT; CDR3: CASSILDWNTEAFF
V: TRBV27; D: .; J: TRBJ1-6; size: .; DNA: TGTGCCAGCAGTTTAGCTTCCGGGACTTTCAGTTCACCCCTCCACTTT; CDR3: CASSLASGTFSSPLHF
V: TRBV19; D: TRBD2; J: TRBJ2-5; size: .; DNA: TGTGCCAGTAGTAGGACTAGCGGGAGCCCGCAAGAGACCCAGTACTTC; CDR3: CASSRTSGSPQETQYF
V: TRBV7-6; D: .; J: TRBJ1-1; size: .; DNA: TGTGCCAGCAGCTTCGACAGCAACACTGAAGCTTTCTTT; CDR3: CASSFDSNTEAFF
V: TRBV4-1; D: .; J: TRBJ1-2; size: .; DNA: TGCGCCAGCAGCCATGACGGGACACTCAACTATGGCTACACCTTC; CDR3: CASSHDGTLNYGYTF
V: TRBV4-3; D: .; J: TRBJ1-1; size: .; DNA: TGCGCCAGCAGCCAAGAATGGGGCTCTGAAGCTTTCTTT; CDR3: CASSQEWGSEAFF
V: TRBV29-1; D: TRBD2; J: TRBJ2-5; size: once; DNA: TGCAGCGTTGGACTAGCTTGGGAGACCCAGTACTTC; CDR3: CSVGLAWETQYF
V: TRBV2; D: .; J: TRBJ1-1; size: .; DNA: TGTGCCAGCAGTGAGGGCTGGAACACTGAAGCTTTCTTT; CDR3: CASSEGWNTEAFF
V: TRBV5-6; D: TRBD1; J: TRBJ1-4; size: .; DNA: TGTGCCAGCAGCTTGAGGTTGGGGACAGGCCGTAATGAAAAACTGTTTTTT; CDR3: CASSLRLGTGRNEKLFF
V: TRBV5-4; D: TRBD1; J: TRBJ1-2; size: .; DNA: TGTGCCAGCAGCCAACAGGGGGCAGCGGGCTACACCTTC; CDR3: CASSQQGAAGYTF
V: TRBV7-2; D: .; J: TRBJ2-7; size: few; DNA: TGTGCCAGCAGCTTATCTAGTTCCGAGCAGTACTTC; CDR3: CASSLSSSEQYF
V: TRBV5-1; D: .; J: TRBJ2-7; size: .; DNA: TGCGCCAGCACTGGGGACACAACGTACTTC; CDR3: CASTGDTTYF
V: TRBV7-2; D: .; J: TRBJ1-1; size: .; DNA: TGTGCCAGCAGCGGGACTACCTCGCGCACTGAAGCTTTCTTT; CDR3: CASSGTTSRTEAFF
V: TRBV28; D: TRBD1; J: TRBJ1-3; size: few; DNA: TGTGCCAGCATAAGTGACAGGGGGCATGGAAACACCATATATTTT; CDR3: CASISDRGHGNTIYF
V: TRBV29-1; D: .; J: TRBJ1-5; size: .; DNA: TGCAGCGCCGGACAGCTCAATCAGCCCCAGCATTTT; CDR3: CSAGQLNQPQHF
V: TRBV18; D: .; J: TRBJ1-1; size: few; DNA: TGTGCCAGCTCACCACCGAACAGGAACACTGAAGCTTTCTTT; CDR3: CASSPPNRNTEAFF
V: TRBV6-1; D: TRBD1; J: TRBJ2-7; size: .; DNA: TGTGCCAGCAGTGAAGACCCGACAGGGCAAGGCTACGAGCAGTACTTC; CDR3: CASSEDPTGQGYEQYF
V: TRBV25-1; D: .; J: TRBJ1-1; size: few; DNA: TGTGCCAGGACTCTGAACACTGAAGCTTTCTTT; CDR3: CARTLNTEAFF
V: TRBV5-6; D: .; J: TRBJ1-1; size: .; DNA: TGTGCCAGCAGCTTCCGGAGGGCGTCCGACGAAGCTTTCTTT; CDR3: CASSFRRASDEAFF
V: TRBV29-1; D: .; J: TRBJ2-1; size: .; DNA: TGCAGCGTCAAGGGGGATCAAGGTGGTGGTGAGCAGTTCTTC; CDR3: CSVKGDQGGGEQFF
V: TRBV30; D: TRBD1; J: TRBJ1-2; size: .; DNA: TGTGCCTGGACCAGGGACAGCGGTGGCTACACCTTC; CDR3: CAWTRDSGGYTF
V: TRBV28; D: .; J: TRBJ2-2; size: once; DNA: TGTGCCAGCATCAGAGGGGGTTACACCGGGGAGCTGTTTTTT; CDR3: CASIRGGYTGELFF
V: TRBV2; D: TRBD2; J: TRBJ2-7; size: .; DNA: TGTGCCAGCAGTGGGGTAGCGGGAGGGTTCGGGGAGCAGTACTTC; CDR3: CASSGVAGGFGEQYF
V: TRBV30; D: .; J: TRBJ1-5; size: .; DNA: TGTGCCTGCGGGGGGCAAGGCAATCAGCCCCAGCATTTT; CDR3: CACGGQGNQPQHF
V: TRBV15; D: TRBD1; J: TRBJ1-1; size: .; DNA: TGTGCCACCAGCGCACACAGGGGAATGGAGACTGAAGCTTTCTTT; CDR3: CATSAHRGMETEAFF
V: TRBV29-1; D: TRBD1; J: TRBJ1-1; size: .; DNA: TGCAGCGTCTTCCAGGGGGGAACCACTGAAGCTTTCTTT; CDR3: CSVFQGGTTEAFF
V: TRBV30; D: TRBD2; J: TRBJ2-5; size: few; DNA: TGTGCCTGGGGCCCTTTAGCGGGGATAAGGGAGACCCAGTACTTC; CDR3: CAWGPLAGIRETQYF